This T cell receptor (beta chain) was captured by sequencing in a study of T-cell reconstitution after alpha-beta-depleted transplantation in children. Worth noting for this clonotype: As yet, its antigen is unknown.

General study findings and limits: Alpha-beta T cells present about two months after transplant were reported to originate from several hundred expanded graft clones. Certain patients had high TCRbeta diversity at day 60, and it came from recipient T cells and thymic progenitors that survived. T-cell numbers and diversity one year post-transplant derived largely from freshly generated T cells.

Germline CDR1 reads PRHDT; CDR2 reads FYEKMQ (reference sequence). The V segment lost 5 bases and the J segment 2 bases; nucleotides outside the gene matches: 10. The CDR3 is 16 residues long. Unique molecular identifiers were built into the TCRbeta library. TCRdb analysed the PCR reads with MiXCR anew, one entry per CDR3 protein. The repertoire consists of some 350,000 distinct CDR3 sequences, with 15% to 20% occurring once and the leading ten covering roughly 41%. The chain has TRBV13 and TRBJ2-3; 7 nucleotides align to TRBD2. The sequences come from PBMCs, mostly from graft donor cells, collected 360 days after TCRalphabeta/CD19-depleted stem cell transplant. The clonotype was recovered from a male patient between 2 and 10 years old who had a stem cell transplant for acute lymphoblastic leukemia, so the T cells may come from the graft donor. CDR3 region: CASSPPSSGPTDTQYF. As DNA, the CDR3 is TGTGCCAGCAGCCCGCCGTCTAGCGGCCCCACAGATACGCAGTATTTT.